These T cell receptor beta chains were read from a single sample in a study of PD-1 blockade in classical Hodgkin lymphoma. Sequencing used immunoSEQ multiplex PCR; TCRdb keeps in-frame clones, though not all of them. The repertoire holds 29,000 or so clones, with roughly 80% as singletons. The sequenced sample was CD4+ T cells from blood, obtained before the fourth cycle of nivolumab. These TCRs come from a human donor with classical Hodgkin lymphoma. Both conserved end residues are part of each CDR3. Fields, in order: CDR3 protein, CDR3 DNA, D gene, clone size, J gene, V gene. The D gene is left open where the match is weak. Clone size appears in some rows only: once, few, many, or a class for an expanded clone.

CDR3 protein: CASSIWWGYEQYF; CDR3 DNA: TGTGCCAGTAGTATATGGTGGGGCTACGAGCAGTACTTC; D gene: .; clone size: few; J gene: TRBJ2-7; V gene: TRBV19
CDR3 protein: CASFESSRGGTGELFF; CDR3 DNA: TGTGCCAGCTTTGAGAGTAGCAGGGGCGGCACCGGGGAGCTGTTTTTT; D gene: .; clone size: .; J gene: TRBJ2-2; V gene: TRBV6-6
CDR3 protein: CASSGGGSAVNIQYF; CDR3 DNA: TGTGCCAGCAGTGGGGGGGGATCGGCCGTAAACATTCAGTACTTC; D gene: TRBD2; clone size: once; J gene: TRBJ2-4; V gene: TRBV25-1
CDR3 protein: CASSPGPLYEQYF; CDR3 DNA: TGCGCCAGCAGCCCCGGGCCCCTTTACGAGCAGTACTTC; D gene: .; clone size: .; J gene: TRBJ2-7; V gene: TRBV5-1
CDR3 protein: CASSIGTDPYNSPLHF; CDR3 DNA: TGCGCCAGCAGCATCGGGACAGACCCCTATAATTCACCCCTCCACTTT; D gene: TRBD1; clone size: once; J gene: TRBJ1-6; V gene: TRBV5-1
CDR3 protein: CASSTKVVRTPYPYEQYF; CDR3 DNA: TGTGCCAGCAGCACCAAAGTGGTTCGGACACCTTATCCCTACGAGCAGTACTTC; D gene: .; clone size: .; J gene: TRBJ2-7; V gene: TRBV21-1
CDR3 protein: CASSSDRSNTEAFF; CDR3 DNA: TGTGCCAGCAGTTCAGACAGGTCAAACACTGAAGCTTTCTTT; D gene: .; clone size: .; J gene: TRBJ1-1; V gene: TRBV6-5
CDR3 protein: CASSLLTGTYEQYF; CDR3 DNA: TGCGCCAGCAGCCTTCTGACAGGGACCTACGAGCAGTACTTC; D gene: TRBD1; clone size: .; J gene: TRBJ2-7; V gene: TRBV5-1
CDR3 protein: CASSLSGGRGEQYF; CDR3 DNA: TGTGCCAGCAGCTTGAGCGGGGGCCGGGGCGAGCAGTACTTC; D gene: TRBD2; clone size: few; J gene: TRBJ2-7; V gene: TRBV7-9
CDR3 protein: CASSLGLQETQYF; CDR3 DNA: TGTGCCAGCAGCTTGGGACTCCAAGAGACCCAGTACTTC; D gene: .; clone size: .; J gene: TRBJ2-5; V gene: TRBV5-4
CDR3 protein: CASSHQTFGNTIYF; CDR3 DNA: TGTGCCAGCAGCCATCAGACATTCGGAAACACCATATATTTT; D gene: .; clone size: once; J gene: TRBJ1-3; V gene: TRBV14
CDR3 protein: CASSLSRQSWGYTF; CDR3 DNA: TGTGCCAGCAGTTTGTCCCGACAAAGTTGGGGCTACACCTTC; D gene: .; clone size: once; J gene: TRBJ1-2; V gene: TRBV27
CDR3 protein: CASSVGVGTDTQYF; CDR3 DNA: TGCGCCAGCAGCGTGGGGGTGGGTACAGATACGCAGTATTTT; D gene: .; clone size: .; J gene: TRBJ2-3; V gene: TRBV5-1
CDR3 protein: CASSQDTSGVQWEQFF; CDR3 DNA: TGCGCCAGCAGCCAAGACACTAGCGGGGTACAATGGGAGCAGTTCTTC; D gene: TRBD2; clone size: once; J gene: TRBJ2-1; V gene: TRBV4-1
CDR3 protein: CASSSGQGHSGNTIYF; CDR3 DNA: TGTGCCAGCAGCTCCGGACAGGGGCACTCTGGAAACACCATATATTTT; D gene: TRBD1; clone size: .; J gene: TRBJ1-3; V gene: TRBV5-5
CDR3 protein: CASSLDYGNQPQHF; CDR3 DNA: TGTGCCAGCAGCTTAGATTATGGGAATCAGCCCCAGCATTTT; D gene: .; clone size: .; J gene: TRBJ1-5; V gene: TRBV7-9
CDR3 protein: CASSPNILRAAEQYF; CDR3 DNA: TGTGCCAGCAGCCCAAATATCCTTCGGGCTGCCGAGCAGTACTTC; D gene: .; clone size: .; J gene: TRBJ2-7; V gene: TRBV5-4
CDR3 protein: CSVAQGVSTGELFF; CDR3 DNA: TGCAGCGTTGCACAGGGGGTTTCGACCGGGGAGCTGTTTTTT; D gene: TRBD1; clone size: .; J gene: TRBJ2-2; V gene: TRBV29-1
CDR3 protein: CASSALDRGRSGYTF; CDR3 DNA: TGTGCCAGCAGCGCGTTGGACAGGGGGCGTTCTGGCTACACCTTC; D gene: TRBD1; clone size: .; J gene: TRBJ1-2; V gene: TRBV18
CDR3 protein: CASSLHPGGTEAFF; CDR3 DNA: TGCGCCAGCAGCTTGCATCCAGGGGGCACTGAAGCTTTCTTT; D gene: TRBD1; clone size: once; J gene: TRBJ1-1; V gene: TRBV5-1
CDR3 protein: CASSFVAGANNEQFF; CDR3 DNA: TGCGCCAGCAGCTTTGTAGCGGGGGCCAACAATGAGCAGTTCTTC; D gene: TRBD2; clone size: once; J gene: TRBJ2-1; V gene: TRBV5-1
CDR3 protein: CAWTRGPRGEQYF; CDR3 DNA: TGTGCCTGGACCCGCGGACCCCGTGGGGAGCAGTACTTC; D gene: .; clone size: .; J gene: TRBJ2-7; V gene: TRBV30
CDR3 protein: CASSFELDTEAFF; CDR3 DNA: TGTGCCAGCAGTTTCGAGCTGGACACTGAAGCTTTCTTT; D gene: .; clone size: once; J gene: TRBJ1-1; V gene: TRBV6-5
CDR3 protein: CASQHLAGNTIYF; CDR3 DNA: TGTGCCAGTCAGCATCTTGCTGGAAACACCATATATTTT; D gene: .; clone size: .; J gene: TRBJ1-3; V gene: TRBV25-1
CDR3 protein: CASSFDRPNTEAFF; CDR3 DNA: TGCGCCAGCAGCTTTGACAGGCCGAACACTGAAGCTTTCTTT; D gene: .; clone size: few; J gene: TRBJ1-1; V gene: TRBV5-1
CDR3 protein: CASRESQRGVLYQETQYF; CDR3 DNA: TGCGCCAGCCGTGAGTCCCAGCGGGGGGTACTCTACCAAGAGACCCAGTACTTC; D gene: TRBD2; clone size: .; J gene: TRBJ2-5; V gene: TRBV5-1
CDR3 protein: CASGLTGATEAFF; CDR3 DNA: TGTGCCAGCGGATTGACAGGGGCCACTGAAGCTTTCTTT; D gene: TRBD1; clone size: .; J gene: TRBJ1-1; V gene: TRBV6-5
CDR3 protein: CASREPQARNF; CDR3 DNA: TGTGCCAGCAGGGAACCTCAAGCGAGGAACTTC; D gene: .; clone size: .; J gene: TRBJ2-7; V gene: TRBV12-1
CDR3 protein: CASSSSGGATQYF; CDR3 DNA: TGTGCCAGCAGCTCTAGCGGGGGGGCTACGCAGTATTTT; D gene: TRBD2; clone size: .; J gene: TRBJ2-3; V gene: TRBV7-9
CDR3 protein: CASSDYQNSPLHF; CDR3 DNA: TGCGCCAGCAGTGATTATCAGAATTCACCCCTCCACTTT; D gene: .; clone size: few; J gene: TRBJ1-6; V gene: TRBV10-1
CDR3 protein: CASSLGTVTEAFF; CDR3 DNA: TGCGCCAGCAGCTTAGGGACAGTCACTGAAGCTTTCTTT; D gene: TRBD1; clone size: .; J gene: TRBJ1-1; V gene: TRBV5-1
CDR3 protein: CASSVAGSGELFF; CDR3 DNA: TGTGCCAGCTCTGTAGCGGGGAGCGGGGAGCTGTTTTTT; D gene: TRBD2; clone size: .; J gene: TRBJ2-2; V gene: TRBV6-1
CDR3 protein: CASLGRDSPWEEKLFF; CDR3 DNA: TGTGCCAGCTTAGGCAGGGATTCCCCTTGGGAGGAAAAACTGTTTTTT; D gene: .; clone size: .; J gene: TRBJ1-4; V gene: TRBV28
CDR3 protein: CASSSTAEETQYF; CDR3 DNA: TGTGCCAGCAGTTCCACGGCGGAAGAGACCCAGTACTTC; D gene: .; clone size: .; J gene: TRBJ2-5; V gene: TRBV28
CDR3 protein: CASSLAPGAGEQYF; CDR3 DNA: TGCGCCAGCAGCTTGGCCCCAGGGGCGGGTGAGCAGTACTTC; D gene: .; clone size: .; J gene: TRBJ2-7; V gene: TRBV5-1
CDR3 protein: CASSPWVKNTGELFF; CDR3 DNA: TGCGCCAGCAGCCCGTGGGTCAAGAACACCGGGGAGCTGTTTTTT; D gene: .; clone size: .; J gene: TRBJ2-2; V gene: TRBV4-1
CDR3 protein: CASRTGTSNTGELFF; CDR3 DNA: TGCGCCAGCAGAACCGGGACTTCCAACACCGGGGAGCTGTTTTTT; D gene: .; clone size: .; J gene: TRBJ2-2; V gene: TRBV5-1
CDR3 protein: CASSIQGGEQFF; CDR3 DNA: TGTGCCAGCAGTATCCAGGGAGGTGAGCAGTTCTTC; D gene: .; clone size: .; J gene: TRBJ2-1; V gene: TRBV11-2
CDR3 protein: CAGSQVSGEQYF; CDR3 DNA: TGTGCCGGCTCCCAAGTTTCCGGCGAGCAGTACTTC; D gene: .; clone size: once; J gene: TRBJ2-7; V gene: TRBV28
CDR3 protein: CASSKQNSPLHF; CDR3 DNA: TGTGCCAGCAGCAAACAGAATTCACCCCTCCACTTT; D gene: .; clone size: few; J gene: TRBJ1-6; V gene: TRBV7-8
CDR3 protein: CSARRAEAFF; CDR3 DNA: TGCAGTGCTAGACGGGCTGAAGCTTTCTTT; D gene: .; clone size: .; J gene: TRBJ1-1; V gene: TRBV20-1
CDR3 protein: CASSLVGDSYGYTF; CDR3 DNA: TGTGCCAGCAGCTTAGTAGGGGACAGCTATGGCTACACCTTC; D gene: TRBD1; clone size: .; J gene: TRBJ1-2; V gene: TRBV7-9
CDR3 protein: CASSFIAGGAYEQYF; CDR3 DNA: TGCGCCAGCAGCTTTATAGCGGGGGGAGCCTACGAGCAGTACTTC; D gene: TRBD2; clone size: .; J gene: TRBJ2-7; V gene: TRBV5-1
CDR3 protein: CASSLEGGRQETQYF; CDR3 DNA: TGTGCCAGCAGCTTGGAGGGGGGGCGCCAAGAGACCCAGTACTTC; D gene: .; clone size: .; J gene: TRBJ2-5; V gene: TRBV5-8
CDR3 protein: CASSLPGQINSPLHF; CDR3 DNA: TGTGCCAGTAGTCTCCCGGGACAGATTAATTCACCCCTCCACTTT; D gene: TRBD1; clone size: .; J gene: TRBJ1-6; V gene: TRBV19
CDR3 protein: CASNEHGDNEQFF; CDR3 DNA: TGCGCCAGCAATGAACACGGGGACAATGAGCAGTTCTTC; D gene: .; clone size: .; J gene: TRBJ2-1; V gene: TRBV5-1
CDR3 protein: CASSLEPAIGNTIYF; CDR3 DNA: TGCGCCAGCAGCTTGGAACCAGCCATTGGAAACACCATATATTTT; D gene: .; clone size: .; J gene: TRBJ1-3; V gene: TRBV5-1
CDR3 protein: CASTKIRTGANVLTF; CDR3 DNA: TGTGCCAGCACCAAGATCAGGACTGGGGCCAACGTCCTGACTTTC; D gene: .; clone size: .; J gene: TRBJ2-6; V gene: TRBV6-5
CDR3 protein: CASSFGQAGNTIYF; CDR3 DNA: TGCGCCAGCAGCTTCGGACAGGCGGGGAACACCATATATTTT; D gene: TRBD1; clone size: .; J gene: TRBJ1-3; V gene: TRBV5-1
CDR3 protein: CASSSDVGFSGNTIYF; CDR3 DNA: TGCGCCAGCAGCTCCGATGTGGGATTCTCTGGAAACACCATATATTTT; D gene: .; clone size: .; J gene: TRBJ1-3; V gene: TRBV5-1
CDR3 protein: CASTRLAGEETQYF; CDR3 DNA: TGTGCCAGCACCCGACTAGCGGGGGAGGAGACCCAGTACTTC; D gene: TRBD2; clone size: .; J gene: TRBJ2-5; V gene: TRBV7-9
CDR3 protein: CASSLVGNTEAFF; CDR3 DNA: TGTGCCAGCAGCTTGGTAGGGAACACTGAAGCTTTCTTT; D gene: .; clone size: .; J gene: TRBJ1-1; V gene: TRBV7-8
CDR3 protein: CASTYRDHEQYF; CDR3 DNA: TGTGCCAGCACATACAGGGACCACGAGCAGTACTTC; D gene: .; clone size: .; J gene: TRBJ2-7; V gene: TRBV6-1
CDR3 protein: CASSRGGTEAFF; CDR3 DNA: TGTGCCAGCAGTAGGGGGGGAACTGAAGCTTTCTTT; D gene: .; clone size: .; J gene: TRBJ1-1; V gene: TRBV6-5